A single T cell receptor (beta chain) is shown here with its context. No antigen is known for it. Nothing much larger sits one base from this clone, and base qualities are not available. Libraries were built with the immunoSEQ multiplex PCR assay. For the multiplex PCR, a mixture combining 60 forward primers for TCR Vbeta segments and 13 reverse primers for TCR Jbeta segments was used. The CDR3 region of rearranged TCR beta genes was amplified from genomic DNA by a multiplex PCR assay. Amplified TCR beta libraries were sequenced as 87-base-pair reads on the Illumina HiSeq System. In the source study's methods: A later analysis counted 75 million to 100 million unique TCR beta chains across the 666 repertoires, and roughly 11 million of these chains were shared by at least two donors. To remove PCR and sequencing errors, raw reads were error-corrected and collapsed into unique sequences using a nearest-neighbor algorithm that merged closely related sequences. CDR3 sequences were aligned to IMGT reference sequences to assign V, D and J gene segments. For a sequence to be retained, a match of at least six nucleotides was required to both a V gene segment and a J gene segment. A rearrangement counted as productive if the CDR3 had no stop codons and remained in frame with V and J, and every other rearrangement counted as non-productive. CDR3 was defined by IMGT convention, running from the second conserved V-encoded cysteine to the conserved J-encoded phenylalanine. In an earlier analysis of 550 to 650 of the donors, sequences lacking an unambiguous match to a single V gene segment were excluded. In an earlier analysis of 587 of the donors, V segments were called functional above 56.7% productive rearrangements and were called segregating when the between-donor standard deviation exceeded 5%. A statistical classification framework was built to diagnose cytomegalovirus status from the catalog of TCR beta chain sequences. V and J gene assignment, in a later analysis, came from comparing TCR nucleotide sequences with IMGT/GENE-DB human TR gene sequences. The TCRdist pipeline was used in a later analysis to assign CDR3 sequences and most-parsimonious VDJ recombination scenarios. In a later analysis, every TCR beta chain was defined by the combination of its CDR3 amino acid sequence and its V-gene family, and reads without a unique V-gene family were dropped. To address suspected cross-contamination and a sequencing artifact, a later analysis removed a few hundred highly shared, low-generation-probability nucleotide sequences. A later analysis calculated a clonal expansion index for each public chain from normalized within-repertoire ranks of inferred template counts. In a later analysis, generation probabilities were computed with a VDJ recombination model fitted to out-of-frame rearrangements, and the resulting probabilities were checked against IGoR. In a later analysis, TCR-TCR, TCR-HLA and TCR-CMV co-occurrence was scored with hypergeometric tests, and a repertoire-size bias correction was applied to TCR pairs. To estimate false discovery rates, a later analysis permuted the HLA or CMV assignments 20 times. A later analysis grouped co-occurring TCRs with DBSCAN, adding TCRdist sequence similarity when clustering within HLA-allele-positive subsets. Repertoires with fewer than 30,000 or more than 120,000 public chains, plus five repertoires with anomalous nucleotide sharing, were excluded from co-occurrence clustering. The source is immuneACCESS, and TCRdb retained only in-frame sequences with V and J called. Part of the clones is not carried over; for the studies checked, unresolved V genes explain less than half of this, and the remainder is unexplained. D and trimming were read from the DNA, whereas the V and J calls and clone size are those reported in that table. This sample holds about 120,000 clones; 81% were observed only once. The ten largest make up about 3.8% of the sample.

The sample originates from a study of cytomegalovirus exposure and HLA in healthy donors (dated by TCRdb to about 2017). The study in broad terms: An earlier analysis of several hundred of the donors reported 250 to 300 Gb of sequence data and roughly 120 million unique TCR beta sequences obtained from roughly 180 million T cells. An early release covering around 630 HLA-typed donors comprised approximately 300 gigabases of sequencing data and 85 million to 100 million unique TCR sequences. Among the approximately 430 genotyped donors, 75% to 90% belonged to the genetic ancestry cluster associated with self-reported Caucasian donors. The study was designed to test whether signatures of past pathogen exposure could be identified by cataloging public T cell receptors. The study used immunosequencing to profile the T cell repertoires of 666 subjects and linked those repertoires to cytomegalovirus serostatus. Along with the approximately 620-subject first cohort, a separate validation cohort of over a hundred different subjects was used. High-throughput TCR immunosequencing, statistical association of individual TCRs with disease status, and machine learning were combined to predict cytomegalovirus infection status. A later analysis re-analyzed previously published TCR beta repertoires from several hundred donors and added high-resolution HLA genotyping to study TCR occurrence patterns. Rather than drawing on any new phenotypic data, the later analysis identified candidate immune exposures from TCR beta sequences and the way those sequences occurred across donors. An earlier analysis of around 580 of the donors used high-throughput TCR beta sequencing to judge whether each TCR beta V gene segment behaved as functional or pseudogenic. Donor age, sex, ethnicity and CMV serostatus were collected together with the repertoire data. A later genetic analysis used genome-wide SNP genotypes for about 65% of the roughly 700 donors, treating that subset as a discovery cohort. All discovery cohort repertoires had been generated using a single sequencing platform. Class I and class II HLA loci were covered by the typing at four-digit resolution. The number of typed donors differed by locus: roughly 620-640 for A, B, C, DRB1 and DQB1; 522 for DQA1; some 590 for DPA1; and 400 to 480 for DPB1. Four to six DR-DQ haplotypes were handled as single units for association and clustering, since linkage in the cohort was strong. Among about 400 genotyped donors of the cohort, an average of around 250,000 unique TCR beta nucleotide sequences was sequenced per donor, of which roughly 17% were non-productive. What the research found in general, with its limitations: The study gave a list of about 160 TCR beta chains associated with cytomegalovirus. Three of the identified cytomegalovirus-associated TCR beta chains were confirmed in vitro to be specific for cytomegalovirus antigens. In a later analysis, some 17,000 TCR beta sequences were associated with specific HLA alleles at a false discovery rate of 0.05. While some public TCRs were present in many individuals, most TCR sequences turned up only very rarely across donors. Some IMGT-functional V segments, including TRBV6-2 and TRBV6-3, could not be told apart with the 87-base-pair reads, so those segments were excluded. The only immune exposure information available for the cohort was CMV serostatus. The cohort was sequenced for TCR beta chains only, and without alpha or paired-chain data the features that could be detected were limited. According to a later genetic analysis, donors in an Asian-associated ancestry cluster had fewer N-insertions in productive TCRs than the approximately 700-donor mean. The presence/absence analyses assumed that sequencing depth was roughly uniform across donors, and that assumption may not be true. The authors suggested that the approach could potentially be generalized to other disease states and immunological phenotypes. Linkage disequilibrium might explain the correlated functional status among segregating V segments, but an unknown experimental factor could not be excluded. In an earlier analysis of some 540 of the donors, most TCR beta V segments appeared in productive rearrangements about 87% or about 30% of the time, broadly matching IMGT annotations. A cluster of highly shared sequence variants was judged likely to represent a technical artifact of the sequencing pipeline. HLA typing was unavailable for some donors at each locus, so association tests used only the typed subset. Around 16 rarely observed V segments, including chromosome 9 orphons, were excluded from the earlier analysis of about 600 of the donors because counts were too low. Strong co-occurrence of HLA alleles, especially DR and DQ, made assigning TCR associations to individual alleles difficult. Most CMV-associated TCR beta chains appeared to be HLA-restricted in a later analysis, and the HLA associations seemed to be driven largely by CMV exposure. A further reported finding was that TCR beta sequences accurately predicted the HLA-A and HLA-B alleles for most subjects in the first cohort. In a later analysis, TCR association rates were found to vary across HLA loci, with the most associated TCRs seen for DRB1 alleles and the fewest for HLA-C alleles. The classifier was reported to diagnose cytomegalovirus status with high specificity and sensitivity in both the original and validation cohorts. In a later analysis, several top co-occurrence clusters were reported to appear linked to parvovirus B19, influenza, CMV and Epstein-Barr virus. In a later genetic analysis, a missense DCLRE1C variant was associated with V-gene and J-gene trimming of TCR beta chains, and the association was replicated in an independent cohort. In a later analysis, HLA-associated TCR beta chains showed more clonal expansion and lower generation probabilities than non-associated chains that were equally common.

The V end gives up 1 base and the J end 2 bases, leaving 4 bases in the junction not matched to a gene. The CDR3, cysteine through phenylalanine, is 16 amino acids long. Left in the record is the CDR3 DNA by itself, 48 bases read in frame from the first base. From a lookup of the germline V gene (reference sequence), CDR1 and CDR2 are PRHDT and FYEKMQ. The cohort was made up of 666 healthy bone marrow donors. At the time of sampling, every cohort member was nominally healthy, though immune exposures that went unrecorded were likely present. The donor was CMV seronegative and belonged to the group of approximately 320 seronegative cohort members. Every donor gave a peripheral blood sample, and the peripheral blood mononuclear cells from that sample were used for TCR beta sequencing. The Qiagen DNeasy Blood Extraction Kit was used to extract genomic DNA from the blood cell samples.

The sample consisted of PBMCs. The TCR comes from a woman in her thirties in good health and CMV-seronegative. The sequence joins TRBV13 to TRBJ2-1, and TRBD1 aligns with 8 junction nucleotides. The DNA sequence reads TGTGCCAGCAGCTTAGTCAGGGGGCGGACCTACAATGAGCAGTTCTTC. Translated, it gives CASSLVRGRTYNEQFF.